This T cell receptor (beta chain) was identified during a study of T cells in Graves' hyperthyroidism and ophthalmopathy. Using RNA transcripts as the source, TCR beta CDR3 regions were amplified. Carried out on the TCR CDR3, a first-round RT-PCR used the HTBI primer set. In TCRdb, the multiplex PCR reads were re-called with MiXCR into one record per CDR3 protein. The sample lists roughly 650,000 distinct CDR3 sequences; approximately 15% were seen once. This CDR3 contains 14 residues. Trimming removed 3 bases at V and 0 bases at J, with 9 bases between. The germline V gene has CDR1 SQVTM and CDR2 ANQGSEA.

The chain employs TRBV29-1 and TRBJ2-1; D is uncertain. The clonotype originates from a woman between 40 and 50 years old with Graves' ophthalmopathy. Sample: blood. Here the CDR3 reads CSVDTRSSYNEQFF. For the CDR3, the DNA is TGCAGCGTTGATACGAGAAGCTCCTACAATGAGCAGTTCTTC.